There are a few counts of the clone carrying this T cell receptor (beta chain). These data originate in a study of regulatory T cells in long-lasting Graves disease. Time point reported: newly diagnosed GD, antithyroid drugs for less than 3 months. From RNA extracted from PBMCs, the TCR library was made. Germline V gives CDR1 SEHNR, CDR2 FQNEAQ (reference sequence). The CDR3 has 16 amino acids. V lost 5 bases to trimming and J lost 4 bases, with 21 bases between them. Arm-PCR of CDR3 regions and iRepertoire HTBI primers were used to build TCR beta libraries. TCRdb reanalysed the multiplex PCR reads using MiXCR and keeps one entry per CDR3 protein. The sample carries under 500,000 distinct CDR3 sequences, about a sixth recorded once. The sample was also linked to a second study, of T cells in Graves' hyperthyroidism and ophthalmopathy.

The TCR was taken from a woman under 40 with Graves disease. The starting material was peripheral blood mononuclear cells (PBMCs), obtained at new diagnosis, from a patient treated with antithyroid drugs. The rearrangement links TRBV7-9 to TRBJ2-7; D is perhaps TRBD2 (6 bases). The CDR3 sequence is CASSPPTGREQYEQYF. In nucleotides, the CDR3 is TGTGCCAGCAGCCCACCCACGGGGCGGGAACAATACGAGCAGTACTTC.